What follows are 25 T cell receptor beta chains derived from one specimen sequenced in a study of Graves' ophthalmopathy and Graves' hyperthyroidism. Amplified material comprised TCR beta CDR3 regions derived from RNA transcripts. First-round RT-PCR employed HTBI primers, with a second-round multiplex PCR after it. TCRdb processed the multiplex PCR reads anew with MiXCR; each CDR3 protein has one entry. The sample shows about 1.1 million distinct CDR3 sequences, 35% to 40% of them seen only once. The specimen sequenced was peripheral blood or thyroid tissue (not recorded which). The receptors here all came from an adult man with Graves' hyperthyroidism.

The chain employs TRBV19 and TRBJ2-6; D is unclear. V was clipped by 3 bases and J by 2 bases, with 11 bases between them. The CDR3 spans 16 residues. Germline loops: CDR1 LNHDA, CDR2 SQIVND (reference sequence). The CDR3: CASSIHARAGANVLTF. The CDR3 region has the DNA TGTGCCAGTAGTATTCATGCCCGAGCTGGGGCCAACGTCCTGACTTTC.

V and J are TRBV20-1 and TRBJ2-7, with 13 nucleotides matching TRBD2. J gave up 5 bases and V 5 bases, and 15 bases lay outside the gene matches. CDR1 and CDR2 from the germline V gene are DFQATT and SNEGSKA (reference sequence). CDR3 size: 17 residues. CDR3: CSAQGLAGLGIADEQYF. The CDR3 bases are TGCAGTGCTCAGGGACTAGCGGGACTCGGGATCGCCGACGAGCAGTACTTC.

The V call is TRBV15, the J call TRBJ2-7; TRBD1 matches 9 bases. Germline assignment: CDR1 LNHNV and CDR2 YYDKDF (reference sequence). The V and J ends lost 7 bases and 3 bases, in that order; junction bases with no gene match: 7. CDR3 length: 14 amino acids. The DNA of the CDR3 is TGTGCCACCACCCACCAGGACAGGGGCTACGAGCAGTACTTC. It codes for CATTHQDRGYEQYF.

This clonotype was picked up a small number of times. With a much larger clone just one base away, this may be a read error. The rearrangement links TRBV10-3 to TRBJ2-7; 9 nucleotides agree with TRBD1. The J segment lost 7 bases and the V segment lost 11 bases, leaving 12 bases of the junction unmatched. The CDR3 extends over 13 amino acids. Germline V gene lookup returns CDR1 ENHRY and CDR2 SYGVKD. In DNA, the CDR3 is TGTGCCGATAGACAGGGGGATGCGTGGGAGCAGTACTTC. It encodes CADRQGDAWEQYF.

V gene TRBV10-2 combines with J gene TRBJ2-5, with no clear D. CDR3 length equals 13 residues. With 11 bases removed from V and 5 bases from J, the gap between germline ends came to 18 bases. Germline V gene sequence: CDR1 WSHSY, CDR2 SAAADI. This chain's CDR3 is CAGRNLEAETQYF. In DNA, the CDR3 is TGCGCCGGTCGGAATCTCGAGGCGGAGACCCAGTACTTC.

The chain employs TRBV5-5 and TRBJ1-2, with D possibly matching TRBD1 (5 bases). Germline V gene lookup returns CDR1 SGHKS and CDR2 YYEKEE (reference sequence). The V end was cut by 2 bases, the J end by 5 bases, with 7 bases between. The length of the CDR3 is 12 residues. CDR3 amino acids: CASSFRQYGYTF. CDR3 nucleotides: TGTGCCAGCAGCTTTAGACAGTATGGCTACACCTTC.

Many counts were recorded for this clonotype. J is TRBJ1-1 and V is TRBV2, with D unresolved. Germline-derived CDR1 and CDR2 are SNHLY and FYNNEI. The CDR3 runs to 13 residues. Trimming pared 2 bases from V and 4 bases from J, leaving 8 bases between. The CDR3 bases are TGTGCCAGCAGTGAAAGTTGGGGCACTGAAGCTTTCTTT. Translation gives CASSESWGTEAFF. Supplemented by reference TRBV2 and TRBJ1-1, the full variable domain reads EPEVTQTPSHQVTQMGQEVILRCVPISNHLYFYWYRQILGQKVEFLVSFYNNEISEKSEIFDDQFSVERPDGSNFTLKIRSTKLEDSAMYFCASSESWGTEAFFGQGTRLTVV.

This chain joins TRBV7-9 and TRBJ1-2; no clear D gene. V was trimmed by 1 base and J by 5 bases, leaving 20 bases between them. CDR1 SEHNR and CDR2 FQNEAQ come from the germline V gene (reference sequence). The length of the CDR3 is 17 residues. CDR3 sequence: CASSLDAGSGTLYGYTF. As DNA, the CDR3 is TGTGCCAGCAGCTTAGACGCCGGGTCAGGCACCTTGTATGGCTACACCTTC.

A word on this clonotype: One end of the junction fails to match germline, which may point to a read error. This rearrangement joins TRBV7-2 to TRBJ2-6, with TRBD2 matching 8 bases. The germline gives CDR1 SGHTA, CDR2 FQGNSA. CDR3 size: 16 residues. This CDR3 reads CASSTGGSTGANVLTF. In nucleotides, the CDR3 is TGTGCCAGCAGCACGGGGGGGTCTACTGGAGCCAACGTCCTGACTTTC.

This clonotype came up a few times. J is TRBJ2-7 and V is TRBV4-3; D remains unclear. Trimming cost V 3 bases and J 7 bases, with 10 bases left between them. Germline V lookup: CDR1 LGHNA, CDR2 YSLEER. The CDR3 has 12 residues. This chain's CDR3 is CASSHRVGEQYF. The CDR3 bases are TGCGCCAGCAGCCACAGAGTGGGTGAGCAGTACTTC.

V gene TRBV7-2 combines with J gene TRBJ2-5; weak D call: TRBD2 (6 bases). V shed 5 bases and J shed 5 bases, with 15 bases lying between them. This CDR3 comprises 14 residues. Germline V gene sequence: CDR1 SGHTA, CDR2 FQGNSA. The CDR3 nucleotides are TGTGCCAGCAGCATAACGACTAGTCGGGAGACCCAGTACTTC. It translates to CASSITTSRETQYF.

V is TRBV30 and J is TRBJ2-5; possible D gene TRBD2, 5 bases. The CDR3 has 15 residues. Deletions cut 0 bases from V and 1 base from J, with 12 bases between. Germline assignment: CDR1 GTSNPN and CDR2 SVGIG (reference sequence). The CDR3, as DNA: TGTGCCTGGAGTGTAAGGGCGGGCATCCAAGAGACCCAGTACTTC. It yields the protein CAWSVRAGIQETQYF.

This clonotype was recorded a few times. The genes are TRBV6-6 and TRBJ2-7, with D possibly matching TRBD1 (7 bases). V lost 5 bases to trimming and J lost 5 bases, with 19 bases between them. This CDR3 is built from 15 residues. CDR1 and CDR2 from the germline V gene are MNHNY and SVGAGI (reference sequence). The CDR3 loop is CASSDLQGGEDEQYF. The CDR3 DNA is TGTGCCAGCAGTGATCTCCAGGGGGGAGAAGACGAGCAGTACTTC.

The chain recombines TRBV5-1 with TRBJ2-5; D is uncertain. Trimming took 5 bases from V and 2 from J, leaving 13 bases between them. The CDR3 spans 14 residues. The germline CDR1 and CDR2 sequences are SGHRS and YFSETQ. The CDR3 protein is CASSGSTNQETQYF. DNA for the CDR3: TGCGCCAGCAGTGGCTCGACAAATCAAGAGACCCAGTACTTC.

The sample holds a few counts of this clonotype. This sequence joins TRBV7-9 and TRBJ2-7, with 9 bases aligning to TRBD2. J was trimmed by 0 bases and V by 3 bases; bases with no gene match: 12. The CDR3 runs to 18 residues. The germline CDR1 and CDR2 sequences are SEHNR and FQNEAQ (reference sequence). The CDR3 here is CASSFGTSSPTGSYEQYF. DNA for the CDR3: TGTGCCAGCAGCTTTGGGACTAGCAGCCCGACGGGCTCCTACGAGCAGTACTTC.

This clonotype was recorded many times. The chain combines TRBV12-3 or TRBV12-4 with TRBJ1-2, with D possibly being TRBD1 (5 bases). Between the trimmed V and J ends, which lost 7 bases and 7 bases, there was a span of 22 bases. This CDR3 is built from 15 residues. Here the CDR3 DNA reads TGTGCCAGCACCCCAAGTGGGGCAGGGAGTTTTGGCTACACCTTC. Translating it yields CASTPSGAGSFGYTF.

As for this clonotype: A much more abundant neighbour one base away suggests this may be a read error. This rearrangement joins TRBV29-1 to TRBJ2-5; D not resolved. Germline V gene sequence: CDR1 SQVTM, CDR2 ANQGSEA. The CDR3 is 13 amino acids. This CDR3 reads CGARDLGLETQYF. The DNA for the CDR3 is TGCGGTGCTAGAGACCTGGGGTTGGAGACCCAGTACTTC. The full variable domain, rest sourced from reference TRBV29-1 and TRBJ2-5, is SAVISQKPSRDICQRGTSLTIQCQVDSQVTMMFWYRQQPGQSLTLIATANQGSEATYESGFVIDKFPISRPNLTFSTLTVSNMSPEDSSIYLCGARDLGLETQYFGPGTRLLVL.

This chain's CDR3 is CASSALQGNTDTQYF. DNA of the CDR3: TGTGCCAGCAGCGCTCTACAGGGAAACACAGATACGCAGTATTTT. The genes are TRBV9 and TRBJ2-3; maybe TRBD1 (6 bases). The V end was cut by 3 bases, the J end by 2 bases, with 13 bases between. The CDR3 loop spans 15 amino acids. Germline V gene data show CDR1 as SGDLS and CDR2 as YYNGEE.

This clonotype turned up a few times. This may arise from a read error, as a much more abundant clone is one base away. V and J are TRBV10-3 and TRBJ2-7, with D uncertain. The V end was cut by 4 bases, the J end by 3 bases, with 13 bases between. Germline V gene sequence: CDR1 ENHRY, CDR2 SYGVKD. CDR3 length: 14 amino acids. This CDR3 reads CAISGAGQNYEQYF. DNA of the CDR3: TGTGCCATCAGTGGGGCTGGCCAGAACTACGAGCAGTACTTC.

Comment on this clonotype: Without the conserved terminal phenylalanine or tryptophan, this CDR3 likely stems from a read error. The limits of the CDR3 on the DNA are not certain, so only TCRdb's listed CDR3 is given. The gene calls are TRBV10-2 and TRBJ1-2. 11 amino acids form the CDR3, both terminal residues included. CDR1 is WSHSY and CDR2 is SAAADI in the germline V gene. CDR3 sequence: CASSESIQSKV.

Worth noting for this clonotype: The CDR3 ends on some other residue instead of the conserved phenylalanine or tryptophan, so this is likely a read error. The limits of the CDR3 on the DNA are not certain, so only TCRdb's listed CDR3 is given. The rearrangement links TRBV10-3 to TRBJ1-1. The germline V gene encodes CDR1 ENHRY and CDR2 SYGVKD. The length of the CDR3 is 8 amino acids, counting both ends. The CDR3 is CAISGENY.

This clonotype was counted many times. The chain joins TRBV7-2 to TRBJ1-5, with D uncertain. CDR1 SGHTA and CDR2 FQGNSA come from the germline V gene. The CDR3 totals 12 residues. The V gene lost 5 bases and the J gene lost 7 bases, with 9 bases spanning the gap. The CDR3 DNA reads TGTGCCAGCAGCGTTCGAGGGCAGCCCCAGCATTTT. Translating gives CASSVRGQPQHF.

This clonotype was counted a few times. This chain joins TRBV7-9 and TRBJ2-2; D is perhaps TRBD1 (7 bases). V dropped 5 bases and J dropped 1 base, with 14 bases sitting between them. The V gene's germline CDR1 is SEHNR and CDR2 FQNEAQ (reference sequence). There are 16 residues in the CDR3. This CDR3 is CASSPPGDRNTGELFF. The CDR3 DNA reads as TGTGCCAGCAGCCCCCCGGGGGACAGGAACACCGGGGAGCTGTTTTTT.

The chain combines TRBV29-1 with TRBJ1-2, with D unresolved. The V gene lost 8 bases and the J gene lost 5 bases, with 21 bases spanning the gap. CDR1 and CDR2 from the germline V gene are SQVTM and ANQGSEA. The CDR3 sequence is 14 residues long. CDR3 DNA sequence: TGCAGCTTAGGAGTGTTGGGGAGAGAATATGGCTACACCTTC. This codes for CSLGVLGREYGYTF.

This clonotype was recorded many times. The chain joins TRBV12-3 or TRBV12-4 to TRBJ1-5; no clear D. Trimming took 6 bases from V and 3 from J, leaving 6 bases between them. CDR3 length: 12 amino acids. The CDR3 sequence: CASRQSNQPQHF. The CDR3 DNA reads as TGTGCCAGCAGACAGTCCAATCAGCCCCAGCATTTT.